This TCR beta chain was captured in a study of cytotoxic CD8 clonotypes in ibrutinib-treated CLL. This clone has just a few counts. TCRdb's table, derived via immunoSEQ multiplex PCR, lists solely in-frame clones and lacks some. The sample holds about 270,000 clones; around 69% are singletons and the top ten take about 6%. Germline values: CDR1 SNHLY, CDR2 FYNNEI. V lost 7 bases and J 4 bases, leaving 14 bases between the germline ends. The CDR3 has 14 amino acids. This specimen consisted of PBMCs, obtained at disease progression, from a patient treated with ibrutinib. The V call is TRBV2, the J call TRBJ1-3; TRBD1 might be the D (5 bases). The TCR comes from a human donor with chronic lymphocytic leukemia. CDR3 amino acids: CASKRQIGGNTIYF. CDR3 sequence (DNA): TGTGCCAGCAAAAGACAGATCGGGGGAAACACCATATATTTT.